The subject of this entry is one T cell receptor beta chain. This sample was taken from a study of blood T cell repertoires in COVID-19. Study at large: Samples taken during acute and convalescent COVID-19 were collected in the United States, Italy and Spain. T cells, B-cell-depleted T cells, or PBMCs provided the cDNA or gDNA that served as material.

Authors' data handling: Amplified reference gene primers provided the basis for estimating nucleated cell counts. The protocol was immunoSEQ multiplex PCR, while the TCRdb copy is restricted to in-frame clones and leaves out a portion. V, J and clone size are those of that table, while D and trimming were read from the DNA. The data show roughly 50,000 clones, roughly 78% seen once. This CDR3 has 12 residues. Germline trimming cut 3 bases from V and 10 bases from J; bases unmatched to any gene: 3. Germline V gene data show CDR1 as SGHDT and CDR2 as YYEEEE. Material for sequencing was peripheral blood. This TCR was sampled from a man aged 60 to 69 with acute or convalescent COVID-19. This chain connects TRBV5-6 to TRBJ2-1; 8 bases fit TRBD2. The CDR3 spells CASSSAGGEQFF. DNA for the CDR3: TGTGCCAGCAGCTCGGCGGGAGGAGAGCAGTTCTTC.